A selection of T cell receptor beta chains follows, all from one sample in a study of shared clonotypes between healthy human individuals. Some clones are missing from TCRdb's copy, which holds only in-frame ones; the method was immunoSEQ multiplex PCR. The table has 2 million or so clones, 90% to 95% seen once. The sequenced sample was naive CD4+ T cells sorted from blood. The receptors derive from a man aged 18-30 years in good health. The CDR3 runs from the conserved cysteine through the conserved F or W. D genes are given only for firm matches. The size field is filled for only some rows; it gives once, few, many or a size class.

v_call	d_call	clone_size	j_call	cdr3_aa	cdr3_nt
TRBV29-1	-	once	TRBJ2-1	CSVGQGASSEFF	-
TRBV5-1	-	-	TRBJ2-1	CASSLLGGNEQFF	TGCGCCAGCAGCTTGTTGGGTGGGAATGAGCAGTTCTTC
TRBV6-5	-	-	TRBJ2-7	CASSYSRELWHF	TGTGCCAGCAGTTACTCGAGAGAATTGTGGCACTTC
TRBV27	-	many	TRBJ1-6	CASSLWQGKDSPLHF	TGTGCCAGCAGTTTATGGCAGGGGAAGGATTCACCCCTCCACTTT
TRBV7-9	-	-	TRBJ2-1	CASTWVGNEQFF	TGTGCCAGCACCTGGGTAGGCAATGAGCAGTTCTTC
TRBV28	-	-	TRBJ1-6	CASNREFNSPLHF	TGTGCCAGCAACAGGGAATTTAATTCACCCCTCCACTTT
TRBV28	TRBD1	-	TRBJ1-2	CASSKGQGNYGYTF	TGTGCCAGCAGCAAGGGACAGGGGAACTATGGCTACACCTTC
TRBV4-1	-	-	TRBJ1-2	CASSQGPAGNYGYTF	TGCGCCAGCAGCCAAGGTCCCGCCGGCAACTATGGCTACACCTTC
TRBV7-2	TRBD2	few	TRBJ2-1	CASSSTRAGLAYNEQFF	TGTGCCAGCAGCTCGACAAGGGCGGGACTAGCCTACAATGAGCAGTTCTTC
TRBV2	-	-	TRBJ1-5	CASTKGSFNQPQHF	TGTGCCAGCACCAAAGGGTCCTTCAATCAGCCCCAGCATTTT
TRBV18	-	-	TRBJ1-3	CASSPTDSGNTIYF	TGTGCCAGCTCCCCGACGGACTCTGGAAACACCATATATTTT
TRBV10-3	TRBD1	-	TRBJ2-1	CAISLRSGTGGGNEQFF	TGTGCCATCAGTCTACGCTCCGGGACAGGGGGAGGAAATGAGCAGTTCTTC
TRBV4-1	-	-	TRBJ2-7	CASSQDLGRPAPEQYF	TGCGCCAGCAGCCAAGATCTAGGGAGACCAGCCCCCGAGCAGTACTTC
TRBV30	-	-	TRBJ1-1	CAWGWVNGEYTEAFF	TGTGCCTGGGGCTGGGTCAACGGGGAGTACACTGAAGCTTTCTTT
TRBV4-1	-	-	TRBJ1-5	CASSSGVLSNQPQHF	TGCGCCAGCAGCTCGGGAGTCCTTAGCAATCAGCCCCAGCATTTT
TRBV7-6	-	-	TRBJ2-7	CASSFSSRSGEEQYF	TGTGCCAGCAGCTTCTCAAGTCGGTCGGGGGAAGAGCAGTACTTC
TRBV5-6	-	-	TRBJ2-5	CASSSPGQGGPHGKETQYF	TGTGCCAGCAGCTCACCGGGACAAGGGGGTCCGCATGGGAAAGAGACCCAGTACTTC